This T cell receptor (beta chain) came from a study of blood T cell repertoires in COVID-19. Across the study: From the United States, Italy and Spain came samples of acute and convalescent COVID-19.

Trimming took off 2 bases at V and 2 bases at J, with 10 bases between the two ends. CDR3 length: 16 amino acids. Germline-derived CDR1 and CDR2 are MGHDK and SYGVNS. Profiling relied on immunoSEQ multiplex PCR, and the TCRdb table lists in-frame clones only, not all of them. In the table there are about 190,000 clones, more than 75% of which are singletons. Sequencing was carried out using PBMCs or T cells enriched from blood (not recorded which). The J gene is TRBJ2-6, the V gene TRBV25-1, with a tentative D call TRBD1 (5 bases). The TCR comes from a woman in her thirties who had recovered from COVID-19. The CDR3 reads CASSEELTAGANVLTF. CDR3 DNA sequence: TGTGCCAGCAGTGAAGAATTGACAGCTGGGGCCAACGTCCTGACTTTC.